This T cell receptor beta chain was obtained from a study of response to subunit inactivated influenza vaccine. Germline CDR1 is MNHEY and CDR2 is SMNVEV (reference sequence). Trimming removed 3 bases at V and 7 bases at J, with 4 bases between. The CDR3 totals 12 residues. Whole-study results and caveats: The authors suggested that every seasonal influenza vaccination recruits few new T cells.

TCRdb re-derived calls from the RT-PCR reads in MiXCR, one entry per CDR3 protein. The sample comprises more than 400,000 distinct CDR3 sequences, 7.2% of which are singletons, and around 14% rests with the top ten. This clonotype was picked up a small number of times. Antigen unknown. The V and J genes are TRBV27 and TRBJ1-6; D gene unclear. The sample in question was PBMCs from blood, obtained less than 30 months after vaccination. This TCR derives from a man between 45 and 75 years old who received an inactivated influenza vaccine. Written as DNA, the CDR3 is TGTGCCAGCAGTTTCGGAAATTCACCCCTCCACTTT. It codes for CASSFGNSPLHF.